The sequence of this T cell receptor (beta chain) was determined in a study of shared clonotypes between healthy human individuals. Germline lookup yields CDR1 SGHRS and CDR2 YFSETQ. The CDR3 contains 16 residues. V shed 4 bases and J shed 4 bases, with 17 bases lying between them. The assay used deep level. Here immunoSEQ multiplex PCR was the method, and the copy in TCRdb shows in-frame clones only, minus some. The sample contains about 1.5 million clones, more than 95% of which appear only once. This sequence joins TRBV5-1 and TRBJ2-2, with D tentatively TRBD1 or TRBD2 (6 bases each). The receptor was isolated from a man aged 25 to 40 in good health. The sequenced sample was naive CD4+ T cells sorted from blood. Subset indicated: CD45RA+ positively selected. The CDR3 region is CASSPHGGGTTGELFF. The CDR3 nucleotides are TGCGCCAGCAGCCCCCATGGGGGCGGGACCACCGGGGAGCTGTTTTTT.